Here is one T cell receptor (beta chain) with its context. Profiled with immunoSEQ multiplex PCR; TCRdb holds only in-frame clones, not every one. The data contain 300,000 to 350,000 clones, roughly 89% of them seen just once; the ten biggest clones take up 4% to 5.5%. This record belongs to a study of blood T cell repertoires in COVID-19. Study-wide context: The United States, Italy and Spain supplied acute and convalescent COVID-19 samples. From T cells, B-cell-depleted T cells, or PBMCs came the material, which was cDNA or gDNA.

Cohort placement rested on clinical history that participants reported themselves. This TCR was sampled from a woman between 18 and 29 years old with acute COVID-19. The sequencing sample was made of PBMCs or T cells enriched from blood (not recorded which).

CDR3 sequence reads: CASTSGGGVGYTF. The CDR3, as DNA: TGTGCCAGCACCTCCGGGGGAGGGGTTGGCTACACCTTC. The rearrangement uses TRBV9 and TRBJ1-2; possibly TRBD1 for D (5 bases). Per germline, CDR1 SGDLS and CDR2 YYNGEE. Trimming left V 6 bases short and J 7 bases short, with 16 bases between. The CDR3 is 13 amino acids.